The 29 T cell receptor beta chains listed next were all sequenced from one sample in a study of blood T cell repertoires in COVID-19. Using immunoSEQ multiplex PCR, the repertoire was profiled, and TCRdb retains in-frame clones only, with some absent. The sample records around 400,000 clones, 87% being singletons. The sample taken for sequencing was peripheral blood. These receptors were taken from an older woman with COVID-19, enrolled during active disease.

The CDR3 loop is CASSAGGTSGNTIYF. The CDR3 nucleotides are TGTGCCAGCAGCGCAGGGGGCACCTCTGGAAACACCATATATTTT. This rearrangement joins TRBV11-3 to TRBJ1-3; 8 nucleotides align to TRBD1. The CDR3 covers 15 residues. V trimming: 5 bases; J trimming: 0 bases; junction bases outside the gene matches: 3. Germline V gives CDR1 SGHNT, CDR2 YENEEA.

This chain links TRBV6-5 with TRBJ1-3; possible D gene TRBD1, 5 bases. V was clipped by 2 bases and J by 4 bases, with 9 bases between them. The CDR3 extends over 14 amino acids. Germline V CDR1 and CDR2: MNHEY, SVGAGI. For the CDR3, the DNA is TGTGCCAGCAGTTACGACAGCACCGGAAACACCATATATTTT. Its protein is CASSYDSTGNTIYF.

This clone showed up just a few times. This rearrangement joins TRBV4-2 to TRBJ1-3; no clear D gene. With 0 bases removed from V and 2 bases from J, the gap between germline ends came to 20 bases. The germline V gene encodes CDR1 LGHNA and CDR2 YNFKEQ. The CDR3 spans 19 residues. The chain's CDR3 is CASSQDRLAREVPGNTIYF. The CDR3 DNA reads TGTGCCAGCAGCCAAGATCGGCTGGCGAGGGAGGTTCCTGGAAACACCATATATTTT.

The chain joins TRBV9 to TRBJ1-2; a weak D match, TRBD1 (6 bases). The germline V gene has CDR1 SGDLS and CDR2 YYNGEE. The CDR3 has 13 residues. The germline V and J ends were trimmed by 5 bases and 8 bases, with 16 bases remaining between them. The CDR3 spells CASRKAGAFGYTF. CDR3 nucleotide sequence: TGTGCCAGCAGAAAAGCAGGGGCTTTCGGCTACACCTTC.

The V gene is TRBV14, the J gene TRBJ1-1, with no clear D. Trimming left V 0 bases short and J 10 bases short, with 15 bases between. The CDR3 sequence is 14 residues long. Germline V gene sequence: CDR1 SGHDN, CDR2 FVKESK. CDR3 nucleotides: TGTGCCAGCAGCCAAGATACAACTCGGGGAGGAGCTTTCTTT. As protein: CASSQDTTRGGAFF.

The gene calls are TRBV9 and TRBJ1-1, with 7 bases aligning to TRBD1. V lost 4 bases to trimming and J lost 3 bases; unmatched junction nucleotides: 9. Germline-derived CDR1 and CDR2 are SGDLS and YYNGEE. The CDR3 extends over 15 amino acids. This CDR3 reads CASSTGQESYTEAFF. The CDR3 DNA reads as TGTGCCAGCAGCACCGGACAGGAAAGTTACACTGAAGCTTTCTTT.

The chain combines TRBV5-1 with TRBJ1-5, with D uncertain. V lost 0 bases, J lost 4 bases, and 14 bases lay in between. Germline CDR1 reads SGHRS; CDR2 reads YFSETQ. The CDR3 is made up of 16 amino acids. CDR3 bases: TGCGCCAGCAGCTTGGGGGCGTCAGGTTTTAATCAGCCCCAGCATTTT. Translating gives CASSLGASGFNQPQHF. Looking up the rest from reference TRBV5-1 and TRBJ1-5 gives the full variable domain: KAGVTQTPRYLIKTRGQQVTLSCSPISGHRSVSWYQQTPGQGLQFLFEYFSETQRNKGNFPGRFSGRQFSNSRSEMNVSTLELGDSALYLCASSLGASGFNQPQHFGDGTRLSIL.

This chain links TRBV9 with TRBJ1-2; the match to TRBD1 covers 9 bases. The CDR3 contains 16 residues. The V segment lost 0 bases and the J segment 6 bases; nucleotides outside the gene matches: 9. Germline CDR1 is SGDLS and CDR2 is YYNGEE. The chain's CDR3 is CASSVATLQGADGYTF. CDR3 DNA: TGTGCCAGCAGCGTAGCTACGTTACAGGGGGCAGATGGCTACACCTTC.

This chain joins TRBV3-1 (or the pseudogene TRBV3-2) and TRBJ2-2; 15 bases are a match to TRBD2. Germline lookup yields CDR1 LGHDT and CDR2 YNNKEL (reference sequence). The junction had 4 bases not matched to a gene; V was cut back by 1 base and J by 1 base. The CDR3 is 19 residues long. The CDR3 here is CASSQVPGLAGGNTGELFF. In DNA form, the CDR3 reads TGTGCCAGCAGCCAAGTTCCGGGACTAGCGGGGGGGAACACCGGGGAGCTGTTTTTT.

On this clone: The germline gene is not matched at one end of the junction; a read error may be the cause. The chain uses TRBV7-7 and TRBJ2-2; weak D call: TRBD2 (5 bases). CDR3 length: 12 amino acids. The germline V gene has CDR1 SSHAT and CDR2 FNYEAQ (reference sequence). CDR3 DNA sequence: TGTGCTAGCAGCTTCGGGAACGGGGAGCTGTTTTTT. Translation gives CASSFGNGELFF.

This clone has more than one count but fewer than ten. The chain is built from TRBV13 and TRBJ1-1; 7 nucleotides match TRBD1. The CDR3 spans 16 residues. Germline-derived CDR1 and CDR2 are PRHDT and FYEKMQ (reference sequence). Trimming took 5 bases from V and 2 from J; bases not matched to a gene: 11. The CDR3 sequence is CASSLRDSRLNTEAFF. In DNA, the CDR3 is TGTGCCAGCAGCCTCCGGGACAGCAGACTTAACACTGAAGCTTTCTTT.

The CDR3 nucleotides are TGTGCCACCAGTGATCCAGGACAGGGGGCGGTGGGTGAGCAGTTCTTC. Its protein product is CATSDPGQGAVGEQFF. The gene calls are TRBV24-1 and TRBJ2-1; 11 positions agree with TRBD1. The CDR3 is made up of 16 amino acids. In germline, CDR1 is KGHDR, CDR2 SFDVKD. With 3 bases clipped from V and 9 bases from J, the junction kept 9 bases outside the gene matches.

V is TRBV5-1 and J is TRBJ2-5; the D gene is possibly TRBD2 (7 bases). V shed 4 bases and J shed 6 bases, with 16 bases lying between them. The germline V gene has CDR1 SGHRS and CDR2 YFSETQ. The CDR3 runs 14 residues. The CDR3 DNA follows: TGCGCCAGCAGCGGGCAGGGAGGGGGAAAGACCCAGTACTTC. Protein product: CASSGQGGGKTQYF.

About this clone itself: The junction departs from the called germline gene at one end, perhaps through a read error. The chain links TRBV5-8 to TRBJ1-1; a possible D gene is TRBD1 (5 bases). CDR1 is SGHTS and CDR2 is YDEGEE in the germline V gene. The CDR3 is 13 amino acids. The DNA of the CDR3 is TGTGCCAGCAGCTTGGATCGGGGGTTACCTACTCTCTTT. Translated, it gives CASSLDRGLPTLF.

This chain joins TRBV30 and TRBJ1-2; 12 bases map to TRBD1. Per the germline V gene, CDR1 is GTSNPN and CDR2 is SVGIG (reference sequence). This CDR3 contains 13 residues. The trim removed 8 bases at V and 7 bases at J, leaving 8 bases unmatched. The CDR3 nucleotides are TGTGCCGGAAGGGGACAGGGGGCTGGTGGCTACACCTTC. Its translation is CAGRGQGAGGYTF.

The chain combines TRBV11-2 with TRBJ1-1; D perhaps matches TRBD1 (5 bases). V was pared by 5 bases and J by 4 bases, with 17 bases between. The CDR3 spans 15 residues. In germline, CDR1 is SGHAT, CDR2 FQNNGV. The CDR3 is CASSPHGAIPTEAFF. The CDR3 DNA is TGTGCCAGCAGCCCCCATGGGGCCATCCCCACTGAAGCTTTCTTT.

The chain joins TRBV2 to TRBJ1-1; the match to TRBD1 covers 9 bases. The CDR3 is made up of 15 amino acids. Germline CDR1 and CDR2: SNHLY and FYNNEI. V shed 5 bases and J 7 bases; nucleotides not matched to a gene: 11. The CDR3 coding sequence is TGTGCCAGCAGTCGGCCCGGGACAGGGATAGGTGAAGCTTTCTTT. The encoded protein is CASSRPGTGIGEAFF.

V and J are TRBV19 and TRBJ2-7, with no clear D. The germline gives CDR1 LNHDA, CDR2 SQIVND (reference sequence). The CDR3 consists of 12 residues. Trimming stripped 7 bases from V and 3 bases from J, with 10 bases between. The CDR3 nucleotides are TGTGCCAGTATCGGGTATAACTACGAGCAGTACTTC. As protein: CASIGYNYEQYF.

This clone has just a few counts. The CDR3 nucleotides are TGCGCCAGCAGCGCCCGAGGACGGCAGGGAATGGGTGGCTACACCTTC. This codes for CASSARGRQGMGGYTF. J is TRBJ1-2 and V is TRBV5-1; TRBD1 might be the D (5 bases). The V gene's germline CDR1 is SGHRS and CDR2 YFSETQ. Between the trimmed V and J ends, which lost 4 bases and 7 bases, there was a span of 23 bases. This CDR3 is 16 amino acids long.

V usage is TRBV19 and J usage is TRBJ2-3; TRBD2 agrees at 9 bases. Germline V gene sequence: CDR1 LNHDA, CDR2 SQIVND (reference sequence). V shed 2 bases and J 8 bases; nucleotides not matched to a gene: 8. This CDR3 is 15 amino acids long. CDR3 protein: CASSIPPAGGGTQYF. CDR3 DNA: TGTGCCAGTAGTATACCCCCAGCGGGGGGTGGTACGCAGTATTTT.

The chain is built from TRBV6-1 and TRBJ2-5, with TRBD2 matching over 12 bases. The CDR3 sequence is 18 residues long. Per the germline V gene, CDR1 is MNHNS and CDR2 is SASEGT. V shed 1 base, J shed 2 bases, and the junction held 8 bases outside the gene matches. This CDR3 is CASSEVTSGGPTQETQYF. The CDR3 DNA is TGTGCCAGCAGTGAAGTTACTAGCGGGGGGCCGACTCAAGAGACCCAGTACTTC.

In this sample, this clone turned up a few times. The V call is TRBV19, the J call TRBJ1-3, with TRBD1 matching over 7 bases. This CDR3 has 16 residues. Germline V gene data show CDR1 as LNHDA and CDR2 as SQIVND (reference sequence). J was trimmed by 4 bases and V by 7 bases; bases with no gene match: 13. In DNA form, the CDR3 reads TGTGCCAGTACCCCCCTTGGGACAGCATCGGGAAACACCATATATTTT. Its protein product is CASTPLGTASGNTIYF.

V is TRBV18 and J is TRBJ1-1, with 7 bases matching TRBD1. The J segment lost 3 bases and the V segment lost 3 bases, leaving 7 bases of the junction unmatched. There are 15 residues in the CDR3. The V gene's germline CDR1 is KGHSH and CDR2 LQKENI. CDR3 coding DNA: TGTGCCAGCTCACCTAGACAGGGCTTAGACACTGAAGCTTTCTTT. Protein product: CASSPRQGLDTEAFF.

V and J are TRBV7-9 and TRBJ2-5; TRBD2 matches at 7 bases. The J segment lost 2 bases and the V segment lost 5 bases, leaving 8 bases of the junction unmatched. Looked up from germline, CDR1 is SEHNR and CDR2 is FQNEAQ (reference sequence). This CDR3 spans 15 amino acids. Written as DNA, the CDR3 is TGTGCCAGCAGCGTGGTGGGAGCGGGACAAGAGACCCAGTACTTC. Translation: CASSVVGAGQETQYF.

V and J are TRBV7-9 and TRBJ2-5; TRBD1 might be the D (6 bases). The CDR3 spans 14 residues. Germline V gene data show CDR1 as SEHNR and CDR2 as FQNEAQ (reference sequence). Trimming cost V 5 bases and J 3 bases, with 13 bases left between them. The CDR3 is CASSLTQGKETQYF. For the CDR3, the DNA is TGTGCCAGCAGCCTAACCCAGGGGAAAGAGACCCAGTACTTC.

The sample holds one count of this clone. The chain combines TRBV4-1 with TRBJ1-1; a weak D match, TRBD1 (6 bases). This CDR3 has 15 amino acids. Germline CDR1 is MGHRA and CDR2 is YSYEKL. With 2 bases removed from V and 3 bases from J, the gap between germline ends came to 13 bases. Here the CDR3 reads CASSQHSSGDTEAFF. In DNA form, the CDR3 reads TGCGCCAGCAGCCAACACTCCTCAGGGGACACTGAAGCTTTCTTT.

This chain connects TRBV6-7 to TRBJ1-5; 12 nucleotides agree with TRBD1. TRBV6-7 is an ORF, with its function uncertain. V lost 6 bases, J lost 4 bases, and 16 bases stayed unmatched. The CDR3 totals 19 residues. In DNA, the CDR3 is TGTGCCAGCAGCCCCGCGGGACAGGGGGCGCCAGGCAGAAATCAGCCCCAGCATTTT. Protein product: CASSPAGQGAPGRNQPQHF.

This clone has just a few counts. The chain has TRBV3-1 (or the pseudogene TRBV3-2) and TRBJ1-2; no clear D gene. Trimming removed 0 bases at V and 7 bases at J, with 15 bases between. CDR1 and CDR2 from the germline V gene are LGHDT and YNNKEL (reference sequence). CDR3 size: 15 residues. The CDR3 is CASSQDSQGRFGYTF. CDR3 bases: TGTGCCAGCAGCCAAGATTCACAAGGGAGGTTTGGCTACACCTTC.

The chain has TRBV5-1 and TRBJ2-1; TRBD1 is a possible D gene (5 bases). Trimming left V 3 bases short and J 15 bases short, with 16 bases between. Germline CDR1 reads SGHRS; CDR2 reads YFSETQ. The CDR3 length is 12 residues. The CDR3 DNA sequence: TGCGCCAGCAGCTCACTCCAGGGTGCCCCGTTCTTC. It codes for CASSSLQGAPFF.